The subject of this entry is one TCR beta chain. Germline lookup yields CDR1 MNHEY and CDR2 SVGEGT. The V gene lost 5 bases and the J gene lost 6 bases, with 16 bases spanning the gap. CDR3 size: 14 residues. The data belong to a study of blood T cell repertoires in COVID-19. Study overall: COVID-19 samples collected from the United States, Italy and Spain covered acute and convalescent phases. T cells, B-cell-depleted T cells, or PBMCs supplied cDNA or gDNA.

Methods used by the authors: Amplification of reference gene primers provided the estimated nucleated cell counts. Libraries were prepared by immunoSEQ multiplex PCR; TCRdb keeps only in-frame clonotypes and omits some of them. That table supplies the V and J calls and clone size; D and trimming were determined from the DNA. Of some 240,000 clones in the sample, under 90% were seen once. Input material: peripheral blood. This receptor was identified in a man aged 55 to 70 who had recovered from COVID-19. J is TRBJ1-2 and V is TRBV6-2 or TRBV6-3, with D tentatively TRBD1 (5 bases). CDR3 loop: CASSTPGHYHGYTF. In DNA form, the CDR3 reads TGTGCCAGCAGTACCCCAGGACACTACCATGGCTACACCTTC.